This TCR beta chain was captured in a study of T cell changes during pregnancy in multiple sclerosis. Some clones are missing from TCRdb's copy, which holds only in-frame ones; the method was immunoSEQ multiplex PCR. The repertoire holds about 40,000 clones, with approximately 90% as singletons. Germline CDR1 reads KGHSH; CDR2 reads LQKENI. The CDR3 sequence is 15 residues long. The trim removed 0 bases at V and 1 base at J, leaving 2 bases unmatched. This chain links TRBV18 with TRBJ2-5, with 7 bases identical to TRBD2. The clonotype originates from a female donor with multiple sclerosis, enrolled in a pregnancy study. Sequencing was performed on CD4+ T cells from peripheral blood mononuclear cells, taken before pregnancy. CDR3 nucleotide sequence: TGTGCCAGCTCACCACCGGGAGGGTCCCAAGAGACCCAGTACTTC. This translates into CASSPPGGSQETQYF.